Following are 9 T cell receptor beta chains from one sample sequenced in a study of cytomegalovirus exposure and HLA in healthy donors. Primers: 60 Vbeta forward and 13 Jbeta reverse. Some clones are missing from TCRdb's copy, which holds only in-frame ones; the method was immunoSEQ multiplex PCR. The sample yields over 150,000 clones, 80% to 90% seen once. The specimen sequenced was PBMCs. Receptors were obtained from a girl aged 5-17 years in good health and CMV-seropositive.

V gene TRBV7-8 combines with J gene TRBJ2-7; D is perhaps TRBD1 (6 bases). Between the trimmed V and J ends, which lost 5 bases and 0 bases, there was a span of 14 bases. CDR1 is SGHVS, CDR2 FQNEAQ, per germline. The CDR3 is 15 residues long. In DNA form, the CDR3 reads TGTGCCAGCAGCGTACGGGACACCGTCTCCTACGAGCAGTACTTC. Its translation is CASSVRDTVSYEQYF.

This clone was observed a single time. CDR3 coding DNA: TGTGCCAGCAGGTACAGGGGGCGCGTCTTAAACACTGAAGCTTTCTTT. Translating gives CASRYRGRVLNTEAFF. This chain connects TRBV6-5 to TRBJ1-1; TRBD1 matches at 9 bases. The CDR3 length is 16 residues. After removal of 6 bases from V and 2 bases from J, the junction contained 10 bases not matched to a gene. Germline V CDR1 and CDR2: MNHEY, SVGAGI.

This clone has a single count. The chain employs TRBV5-1 and TRBJ2-1; D may be TRBD2 (5 bases). The V end lost 4 bases, the J end lost 6 bases, and 14 bases lay between the germline ends. Germline V CDR1 and CDR2: SGHRS, YFSETQ. The CDR3 is 14 residues long. This CDR3 reads CASSPGILLNEQFF. In DNA form, the CDR3 reads TGCGCCAGCAGCCCCGGGATCCTCCTCAATGAGCAGTTCTTC.

This sequence joins TRBV9 and TRBJ1-2; D ambiguous. CDR1 is SGDLS, CDR2 YYNGEE, per germline. The ends were cut back, 0 bases at V and 3 bases at J, with 15 bases in the middle. The length of the CDR3 is 16 residues. The CDR3 here is CASSVDGTLRDYGYTF. DNA for the CDR3: TGTGCCAGCAGCGTAGATGGCACCTTGAGGGACTATGGCTACACCTTC. The variable domain in full, with the rest retrieved from reference TRBV9 and TRBJ1-2, is DSGVTQTPKHLITATGQRVTLRCSPRSGDLSVYWYQQSLDQGLQFLIQYYNGEERAKGNILERFSAQQFPDLHSELNLSSLELGDSALYFCASSVDGTLRDYGYTFGSGTRLTVV.

The chain has TRBV30 and TRBJ2-2; D is possibly TRBD2 (5 bases). With 5 bases removed from V and 6 bases from J, the gap between germline ends came to 16 bases. This CDR3 comprises 14 residues. Germline V gene lookup returns CDR1 GTSNPN and CDR2 SVGIG (reference sequence). The CDR3 DNA reads TGTGCCTGGGGCTTTAACGGGGTTCCCGGGGAGCTGTTTTTT. It yields the protein CAWGFNGVPGELFF.

CDR3 DNA sequence: TGTGCCTACAGAGGGGGGGCCCGGGAGACCCAGTACTTC. This sequence encodes CAYRGGARETQYF. The V gene is TRBV7-9, the J gene TRBJ2-5; weak D call: TRBD2 (7 bases). Germline CDR1 and CDR2: SEHNR and FQNEAQ (reference sequence). Trimming left V 11 bases short and J 5 bases short, with 18 bases between. The CDR3 totals 13 residues. The variable domain in full, with the rest retrieved from reference TRBV7-9 and TRBJ2-5, is DTGVSQNPRHKITKRGQNVTFRCDPISEHNRLYWYRQTLGQGPEFLTYFQNEAQLEKSRLLSDRFSAERPKGSFSTLEIQRTEQGDSAMYLCAYRGGARETQYFGPGTRLLVL.

The rearrangement joins TRBV5-1 to TRBJ1-1; perhaps TRBD1 as D (6 bases). CDR3 length: 15 amino acids. Germline V gene lookup returns CDR1 SGHRS and CDR2 YFSETQ. V was trimmed by 1 base and J by 0 bases, leaving 10 bases between them. In DNA form, the CDR3 reads TGCGCCAGCAGCTTGAATCAGGGGATGAACACTGAAGCTTTCTTT. Residues: CASSLNQGMNTEAFF.

This chain uses TRBV5-1 with TRBJ2-7; a weak D match, TRBD2 (6 bases). The CDR3 length is 14 residues. V dropped 4 bases and J dropped 5 bases, with 16 bases sitting between them. CDR1 is SGHRS, CDR2 YFSETQ, per germline. The CDR3 DNA follows: TGCGCCAGCAGCCTCGGGACTGCGCGGGACGAGCAGTACTTC. Its translation: CASSLGTARDEQYF.

The genes are TRBV9 and TRBJ1-2; tentatively, D is TRBD1 (6 bases). CDR3 size: 18 residues. V lost 4 bases to trimming and J lost 0 bases, with 22 bases between them. Germline loops: CDR1 SGDLS, CDR2 YYNGEE. The CDR3 here is CASSQSKGTPRANYGYTF. CDR3 nucleotide sequence: TGTGCCAGCAGCCAAAGCAAAGGGACACCAAGAGCTAACTATGGCTACACCTTC.